This is a list of T cell receptor beta chains from one sample in a study of CXCR3-negative and CXCR3-positive naive CD8 T cells. TCRdb reprocessed the 5' RACE reads, keeping one entry per CDR3 protein, no DNA. The table counts roughly 89,000 distinct CDR3 sequences; roughly 1.1% lies in the top ten. The sequencing input was naive CXCR3- CD8+ T cells from blood. The receptors shown here come from a human donor in good health. Some clones in this sample may be carry-over from other donors' samples. The CDR3 runs from the conserved cysteine through the conserved F or W.

v_gene: TRBV11-2
j_gene: TRBJ2-5
len: 16
CDR3aa: CASSLETSGAQETQYF

v_gene: TRBV7-9
j_gene: TRBJ2-1
len: 15
CDR3aa: CASSLVTGPHNEQFF

v_gene: TRBV6-2/TRBV6-3
j_gene: TRBJ2-2
len: 15
CDR3aa: CASSYPISAVGELFF

v_gene: TRBV28
j_gene: TRBJ2-3
len: 16
CDR3aa: CASSDLLGGFTDTQYF

v_gene: TRBV19
j_gene: TRBJ2-7
len: 14
CDR3aa: CASSKRQGRYEQYF

v_gene: TRBV7-2
j_gene: TRBJ1-6
len: 13
CDR3aa: CASSLVTGSPLHF

v_gene: TRBV27
j_gene: TRBJ2-1
len: 15
CDR3aa: CASSPTTGTYDEQFF

v_gene: TRBV23-1
j_gene: TRBJ1-2
len: 15
CDR3aa: CASSQSGGQAYGYTF

v_gene: TRBV20-1
j_gene: TRBJ2-7
len: 15
CDR3aa: CSATDGDRGAYEQYF

v_gene: TRBV14
j_gene: TRBJ2-2
len: 15
CDR3aa: CASSQVEQNTGELFF

v_gene: TRBV29-1
j_gene: TRBJ2-7
len: 13
CDR3aa: CSVGALGPTEQYF

v_gene: TRBV29-1
j_gene: TRBJ2-7
len: 12
CDR3aa: CSVEGGTYEQYF

v_gene: TRBV5-6
j_gene: TRBJ1-1
len: 13
CDR3aa: CASSHRENTEAFF

v_gene: TRBV7-9
j_gene: TRBJ2-7
len: 17
CDR3aa: CASSLTTSGRTSYEQYF

v_gene: TRBV29-1
j_gene: TRBJ2-3
len: 14
CDR3aa: CSVEDRTRTDTQYF

v_gene: TRBV29-1
j_gene: TRBJ1-2
len: 13
CDR3aa: CSVESQTNYGYTF

v_gene: TRBV4-3
j_gene: TRBJ2-6
len: 17
CDR3aa: CASSRSGGTSGANVLTF

v_gene: TRBV12-3/TRBV12-4
j_gene: TRBJ2-1
len: 19
CDR3aa: CASSRFHDFSGGPQDEQFF

v_gene: TRBV11-3
j_gene: TRBJ2-1
len: 13
CDR3aa: CASSLELSNEQFF

v_gene: TRBV7-2
j_gene: TRBJ1-1
len: 16
CDR3aa: CASSLVGSAGNTEAFF

v_gene: TRBV7-2
j_gene: TRBJ2-3
len: 16
CDR3aa: CASSLARGGATDTQYF

v_gene: TRBV12-3/TRBV12-4
j_gene: TRBJ2-3
len: 15
CDR3aa: CASSLVGPSTDTQYF

v_gene: TRBV20-1
j_gene: TRBJ2-1
len: 16
CDR3aa: CSARDEEGNSYNEQFF

v_gene: TRBV11-2
j_gene: TRBJ2-2
len: 12
CDR3aa: CASSFIAGELFF

v_gene: TRBV7-8
j_gene: TRBJ2-7
len: 16
CDR3aa: CASTQQGSGVICEQYF

v_gene: TRBV6-6
j_gene: TRBJ1-2
len: 16
CDR3aa: CASSFETGDINYGYTF

v_gene: TRBV4-1
j_gene: TRBJ1-5
len: 16
CDR3aa: CASSQDLGFSNQPQHF

v_gene: TRBV5-5
j_gene: TRBJ2-7
len: 13
CDR3aa: CASSAGQQYEQYF

v_gene: TRBV29-1
j_gene: TRBJ2-3
len: 15
CDR3aa: CSVEIAGEFTDTQYF

v_gene: TRBV5-5
j_gene: TRBJ1-1
len: 15
CDR3aa: CASSSLMGPYTEAFF

v_gene: TRBV5-1
j_gene: TRBJ2-2
len: 13
CDR3aa: CASSRGHTGELFF

v_gene: TRBV7-9
j_gene: TRBJ2-7
len: 14
CDR3aa: CASSWDRESYEQYF

v_gene: TRBV12-3/TRBV12-4
j_gene: TRBJ1-1
len: 13
CDR3aa: CASKESMNTEAFF

v_gene: TRBV28
j_gene: TRBJ1-5
len: 14
CDR3aa: CASSLSQGHQPQHF

v_gene: TRBV2
j_gene: TRBJ2-5
len: 12
CDR3aa: CALRWIQETQYF

v_gene: TRBV29-1
j_gene: TRBJ2-1
len: 15
CDR3aa: CSGGPTPLSGNEQFF

v_gene: TRBV29-1
j_gene: TRBJ2-7
len: 15
CDR3aa: CSVEVPGTESYEQYF

v_gene: TRBV20-1
j_gene: TRBJ2-7
len: 13
CDR3aa: CSARIRSSYEQYF

v_gene: TRBV20-1
j_gene: TRBJ2-7
len: 15
CDR3aa: CSARDLWTGSYEQYF

v_gene: TRBV20-1
j_gene: TRBJ2-1
len: 16
CDR3aa: CSARDLTSSSYNEQFF

v_gene: TRBV9
j_gene: TRBJ1-1
len: 15
CDR3aa: CASSPAGTGGTEAFF

v_gene: TRBV5-1
j_gene: TRBJ2-7
len: 15
CDR3aa: CASSLDRGIGYEQYF

v_gene: TRBV6-2/TRBV6-3
j_gene: TRBJ2-3
len: 15
CDR3aa: CASTYGRGGTDTQYF

v_gene: TRBV6-2/TRBV6-3
j_gene: TRBJ1-5
len: 13
CDR3aa: CASKDNVNQPQHF

v_gene: TRBV11-2
j_gene: TRBJ2-7
len: 15
CDR3aa: CASSANGLLVDEQYF

v_gene: TRBV29-1
j_gene: TRBJ2-7
len: 14
CDR3aa: CSVEIGGPSYEQYF

v_gene: TRBV6-6
j_gene: TRBJ1-6
len: 15
CDR3aa: CASIGLGDSNSPLHF

v_gene: TRBV6-1
j_gene: TRBJ1-4
len: 14
CDR3aa: CASSEKPENEKLFF

v_gene: TRBV19
j_gene: TRBJ2-1
len: 14
CDR3aa: CASSIFGNYNEQFF

v_gene: TRBV19
j_gene: TRBJ2-7
len: 15
CDR3aa: CASSPLTGGFDEQYF

v_gene: TRBV5-1
j_gene: TRBJ2-1
len: 14
CDR3aa: CASSLGSDYNEQFF

v_gene: TRBV29-1
j_gene: TRBJ2-5
len: 18
CDR3aa: CSVEEVGLAGVGSETQYF

v_gene: TRBV29-1
j_gene: TRBJ2-1
len: 14
CDR3aa: CSVVGTVLYNEQFF

v_gene: TRBV29-1
j_gene: TRBJ2-7
len: 14
CDR3aa: CSVEDLEGTYEQYF

v_gene: TRBV4-3
j_gene: TRBJ1-5
len: 14
CDR3aa: CASSPGTDDQPQHF

v_gene: TRBV5-4
j_gene: TRBJ2-7
len: 14
CDR3aa: CASSLDAGGHEQYF

v_gene: TRBV7-3
j_gene: TRBJ2-7
len: 14
CDR3aa: CASSFHPDSHEQYF

v_gene: TRBV5-1
j_gene: TRBJ1-2
len: 13
CDR3aa: CASSDSEYYGYTF

v_gene: TRBV7-9
j_gene: TRBJ2-5
len: 16
CDR3aa: CASSTNSGPTGETQYF